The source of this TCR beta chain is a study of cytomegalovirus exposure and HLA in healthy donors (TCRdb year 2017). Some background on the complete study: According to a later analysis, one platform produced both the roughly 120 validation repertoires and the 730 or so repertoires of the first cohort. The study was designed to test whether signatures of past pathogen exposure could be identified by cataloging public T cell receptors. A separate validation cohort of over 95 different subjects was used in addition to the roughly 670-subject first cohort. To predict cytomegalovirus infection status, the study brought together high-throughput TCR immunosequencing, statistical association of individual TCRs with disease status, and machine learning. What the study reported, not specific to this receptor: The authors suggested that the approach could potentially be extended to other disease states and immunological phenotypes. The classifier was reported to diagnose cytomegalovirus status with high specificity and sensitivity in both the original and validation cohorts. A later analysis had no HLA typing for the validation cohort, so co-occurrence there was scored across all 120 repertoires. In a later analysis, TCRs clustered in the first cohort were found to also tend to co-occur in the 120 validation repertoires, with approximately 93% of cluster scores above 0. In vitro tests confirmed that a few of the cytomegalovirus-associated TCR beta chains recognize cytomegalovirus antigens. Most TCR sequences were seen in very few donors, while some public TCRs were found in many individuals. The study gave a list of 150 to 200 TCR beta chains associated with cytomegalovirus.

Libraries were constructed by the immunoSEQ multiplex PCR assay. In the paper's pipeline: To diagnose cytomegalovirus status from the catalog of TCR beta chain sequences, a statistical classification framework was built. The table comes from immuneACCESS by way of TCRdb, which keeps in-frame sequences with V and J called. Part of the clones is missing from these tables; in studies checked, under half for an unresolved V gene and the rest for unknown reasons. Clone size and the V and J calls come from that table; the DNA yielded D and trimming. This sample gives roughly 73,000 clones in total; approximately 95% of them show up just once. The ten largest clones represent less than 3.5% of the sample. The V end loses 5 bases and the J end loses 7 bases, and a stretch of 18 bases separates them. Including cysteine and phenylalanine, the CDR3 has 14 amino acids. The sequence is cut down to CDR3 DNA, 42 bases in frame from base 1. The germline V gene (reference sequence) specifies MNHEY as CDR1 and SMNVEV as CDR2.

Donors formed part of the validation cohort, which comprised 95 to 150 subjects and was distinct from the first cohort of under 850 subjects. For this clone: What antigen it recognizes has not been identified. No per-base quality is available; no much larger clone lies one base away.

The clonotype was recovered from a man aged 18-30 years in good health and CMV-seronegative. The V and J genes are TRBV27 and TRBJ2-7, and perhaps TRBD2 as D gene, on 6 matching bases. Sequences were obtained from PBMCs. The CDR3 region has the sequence CASSIVRDRGEQYF. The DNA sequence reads TGTGCCAGCAGTATCGTCCGGGACCGGGGGGAGCAGTACTTC.